One and the same sample provided the 26 T cell receptor beta chains below, sequenced in a study of blood T cell repertoires in COVID-19. Only in-frame clones appear in the TCRdb table, and some are missing; sequencing was by immunoSEQ multiplex PCR. The data hold around 200,000 clones, with roughly 85% observed a single time. Sequenced sample: peripheral blood. The source is a woman between 18 and 29 years old who had recovered from COVID-19.

This chain connects TRBV27 to TRBJ1-3; possible D gene TRBD1, 6 bases. CDR1 is MNHEY, CDR2 SMNVEV, per germline (reference sequence). This CDR3 comprises 15 residues. V lost 6 bases, J lost 5 bases, and 17 bases lay in between. The chain's CDR3 is CASSLTWTERNTIYF. For the CDR3, the DNA is TGTGCCAGCAGCCTCACGTGGACAGAGCGAAACACCATATATTTT.

The genes are TRBV9 and TRBJ2-2; no clear D gene. Trimming shortened V by 1 base and J by 7 bases, and 5 bases separated the two germline ends. This CDR3 has 12 residues. Germline assignment: CDR1 SGDLS and CDR2 YYNGEE. In DNA, the CDR3 is TGTGCCAGCAGCGTATATAACGGGGAGCTGTTTTTT. This codes for CASSVYNGELFF.

The chain uses TRBV3-1 (or the pseudogene TRBV3-2) and TRBJ2-1; D is possibly TRBD2 (6 bases). CDR3 size: 16 residues. The V gene lost 3 bases and the J gene lost 5 bases, with 17 bases spanning the gap. Per germline, CDR1 LGHDT and CDR2 YNNKEL (reference sequence). The chain's CDR3 is CASSHGPLATDNEQFF. The CDR3 coding sequence is TGTGCCAGCAGCCACGGGCCTCTAGCGACAGACAATGAGCAGTTCTTC.

The CDR3 sequence: CASSYSRVDRAVGYTF. The CDR3 nucleotides are TGTGCCAGCAGTTACTCGAGAGTGGACAGGGCGGTTGGCTACACCTTC. This chain joins TRBV6-2 or TRBV6-3 and TRBJ1-2, with 8 positions matching TRBD1. This CDR3 is built from 16 residues. Losses at the gene ends were 0 bases for V and 7 bases for J; bases not matched to a gene: 10. Germline V gene lookup returns CDR1 MNHEY and CDR2 SVGEGT.

The chain links TRBV28 to TRBJ1-2; TRBD1 is a possible D gene (6 bases). There are 16 residues in the CDR3. CDR1 is MDHEN and CDR2 is SYDVKM in the germline V gene. Trimming removed 3 bases from V and 7 bases from J, with 21 bases in between. The CDR3 coding sequence is TGTGCCAGCAGTTTTTTTTTGGGGCAGGGGTGGGGTGGCTACACCTTC. It yields the protein CASSFFLGQGWGGYTF.

This clone was found once. J is TRBJ2-5 and V is TRBV6-2 or TRBV6-3; TRBD2 agrees at 12 bases. Losses at the gene ends were 2 bases for V and 3 bases for J; bases not matched to a gene: 7. Germline CDR1 and CDR2: MNHEY and SVGEGT. The CDR3 covers 17 residues. The CDR3 loop is CASSYPLTSGSKETQYF. The CDR3 coding sequence is TGTGCCAGCAGTTACCCATTGACTAGCGGGAGTAAAGAGACCCAGTACTTC.

The chain is built from TRBV9 and TRBJ2-3; D not certain. V lost 4 bases, J lost 6 bases, and 12 bases lay in between. Germline lookup yields CDR1 SGDLS and CDR2 YYNGEE. The CDR3 is 13 amino acids. The CDR3 region is CASSLRHVDTQYF. The CDR3 coding sequence is TGTGCCAGCAGCTTAAGACACGTGGATACGCAGTATTTT.

The chain combines TRBV30 with TRBJ2-2, with TRBD2 as a possible D gene (6 bases). The CDR3 totals 18 residues. Germline V lookup: CDR1 GTSNPN, CDR2 SVGIG (reference sequence). V gave up 5 bases and J gave up 3 bases, with 25 bases separating them. CDR3 residues: CAWLRLRQGLWDTGELFF. Here the CDR3 DNA reads TGTGCCTGGTTGCGCCTCCGGCAGGGACTGTGGGACACCGGGGAGCTGTTTTTT.

The chain combines TRBV18 with TRBJ2-3; 7 bases map to TRBD2. With 0 bases clipped from V and 0 bases from J, the junction kept 3 bases outside the gene matches. This CDR3 region has 16 residues. Germline lookup yields CDR1 KGHSH and CDR2 LQKENI. CDR3 amino acids: CASSPPSGPSTDTQYF. The CDR3 DNA reads as TGTGCCAGCTCACCACCTAGCGGGCCTAGCACAGATACGCAGTATTTT.

This chain connects TRBV15 to TRBJ2-7, with a possible D match to TRBD2 (6 bases). CDR1 is LNHNV, CDR2 YYDKDF, per germline (reference sequence). The length of the CDR3 is 15 residues. V was pared by 0 bases and J by 6 bases, with 15 bases between. The CDR3 bases are TGTGCCACCAGCAGAGATCTCGGCGGGATGGGCGAGCAGTACTTC. As protein: CATSRDLGGMGEQYF.

This clone was counted once. This chain links TRBV27 with TRBJ1-3, with 9 nucleotides matching TRBD1. Germline V gene data show CDR1 as MNHEY and CDR2 as SMNVEV (reference sequence). With V trimmed by 3 bases and J by 4 bases, 10 bases remained unmatched. This CDR3 has 17 residues. The DNA of the CDR3 is TGTGCCAGCAGTTTCGGACAGGGGTCTTCCCCCGGAAACACCATATATTTT. Its protein is CASSFGQGSSPGNTIYF.

The CDR3 sequence: CASSGVAGYGYTF. CDR3 coding DNA: TGTGCCAGCAGTGGCGTAGCGGGCTATGGCTACACCTTC. The rearrangement uses TRBV25-1 and TRBJ1-2; D gene uncertain. Trimming took 4 bases from V and 4 from J, leaving 10 bases between them. The germline V gene encodes CDR1 MGHDK and CDR2 SYGVNS. This CDR3 has 13 amino acids.

The chain couples TRBV2 to TRBJ2-2, with TRBD2 as a possible D gene (6 bases). The V gene lost 5 bases and the J gene lost 5 bases, with 9 bases spanning the gap. Germline V CDR1 and CDR2: SNHLY, FYNNEI. The CDR3 has 13 amino acids. The CDR3 nucleotides read TGTGCCAGCAGTCTAGCGCGGACCGGGGAGCTGTTTTTT. Its translation: CASSLARTGELFF.

The genes are TRBV11-2 and TRBJ1-2; possibly TRBD1 for D (6 bases). The CDR3 is 16 amino acids. V was clipped by 1 base and J by 6 bases, with 18 bases between them. Germline V gives CDR1 SGHAT, CDR2 FQNNGV. CDR3 sequence (DNA): TGTGCCAGCAGCTTAGTAGGGGGGGAACGGGGTCATGGCTACACCTTC. Protein: CASSLVGGERGHGYTF.

The J gene is TRBJ2-5, the V gene TRBV5-6; D might be TRBD2 (6 bases). The ends were cut back, 0 bases at V and 2 bases at J, with 14 bases in the middle. This CDR3 is built from 16 residues. Germline values: CDR1 SGHDT, CDR2 YYEEEE. This CDR3 reads CASSLVAAGLQETQYF. Written as DNA, the CDR3 is TGTGCCAGCAGCTTGGTAGCGGCAGGGTTACAAGAGACCCAGTACTTC.

This sequence joins TRBV6-2 or TRBV6-3 and TRBJ1-5, with 7 positions matching TRBD1. Germline V gives CDR1 MNHEY, CDR2 SVGEGT. The CDR3 loop spans 18 amino acids. J gave up 0 bases and V 0 bases, and 8 bases lay outside the gene matches. Here the CDR3 DNA reads TGTGCCAGCAGTTACTCGAGGACAGGAAGTTATAGCAATCAGCCCCAGCATTTT. Translated, it gives CASSYSRTGSYSNQPQHF.

The V and J genes are TRBV30 and TRBJ1-5; possibly TRBD1 for D (6 bases). CDR1 is GTSNPN, CDR2 SVGIG, per germline (reference sequence). This CDR3 is built from 15 residues. The germline V and J ends were trimmed by 2 bases and 1 base, with 12 bases remaining between them. This CDR3 reads CAWSKGTGSNQPQHF. The CDR3 DNA is TGTGCCTGGAGTAAGGGAACAGGGAGCAATCAGCCCCAGCATTTT. The whole variable domain, remainder taken from reference TRBV30 and TRBJ1-5, is SQTIHQWPATLVQPVGSPLSLECTVEGTSNPNLYWYRQAAGRGLQLLFYSVGIGQISSEVPQNLSASRPQDRQFILSSKKLLLSDSGFYLCAWSKGTGSNQPQHFGDGTRLSIL.

This rearrangement joins TRBV4-1 to TRBJ1-2; the match to TRBD1 covers 9 bases. CDR1 and CDR2 from the germline V gene are MGHRA and YSYEKL. The CDR3 runs to 16 residues. With V trimmed by 4 bases and J by 8 bases, 14 bases remained unmatched. CDR3 sequence reads: CASSPLKGTGREGYTF. The CDR3 coding sequence is TGCGCCAGCAGCCCACTAAAGGGGACAGGGCGGGAGGGCTACACCTTC.

The J gene is TRBJ1-2, the V gene TRBV9; TRBD1 is a possible D gene (6 bases). V was clipped by 2 bases and J by 4 bases, with 15 bases between them. The CDR3 covers 15 residues. The germline gives CDR1 SGDLS, CDR2 YYNGEE. CDR3 protein: CASSVFPGAPYGYTF. As DNA, the CDR3 is TGTGCCAGCAGCGTTTTTCCAGGGGCCCCCTATGGCTACACCTTC.

This clone was seen once. The rearrangement links TRBV9 to TRBJ1-2; TRBD1 aligns across 7 bases. Trimming took 0 bases from V and 1 from J; bases not matched to a gene: 6. This CDR3 is built from 16 residues. From germline, CDR1 is SGDLS and CDR2 YYNGEE. CDR3 loop: CASSVALTGDNYGYTF. In DNA, the CDR3 is TGTGCCAGCAGCGTAGCTCTAACAGGGGATAACTATGGCTACACCTTC.

The chain employs TRBV10-3 and TRBJ1-1, with D possibly matching TRBD1 (6 bases). Trimming shortened V by 5 bases and J by 0 bases, and 13 bases separated the two germline ends. CDR1 and CDR2 (germline): ENHRY, SYGVKD. The CDR3 spans 15 residues. The CDR3 region is CAISSRTAMNTEAFF. The CDR3 DNA reads TGTGCCATCAGTAGTAGGACAGCCATGAACACTGAAGCTTTCTTT.

The chain couples TRBV14 to TRBJ2-7; 13 bases are shared with TRBD2. CDR1 and CDR2 from the germline V gene are SGHDN and FVKESK. Germline trimming cut 4 bases from V and 7 bases from J; bases unmatched to any gene: 7. The CDR3 totals 15 residues. The CDR3 nucleotides read TGTGCCAGCAGCCCCGGACTAGCGGGAGTGAAAGAGCAGTACTTC. Its translation: CASSPGLAGVKEQYF.

V and J are TRBV7-3 and TRBJ2-5; D is unresolved. Trimming left V 3 bases short and J 4 bases short, with 9 bases between. The CDR3 extends over 13 amino acids. The germline V gene encodes CDR1 SGHTA and CDR2 FQGTGA. The CDR3 spells CASSFGVGETQYF. CDR3 sequence (DNA): TGTGCCAGCAGCTTCGGAGTAGGAGAGACCCAGTACTTC.

This chain links TRBV5-1 with TRBJ1-1; possibly TRBD1 for D (6 bases). The CDR3 is 13 amino acids. V was shortened by 2 bases and J by 3 bases, with 8 bases between the two germline ends. CDR1 is SGHRS and CDR2 is YFSETQ in the germline V gene. The CDR3 bases are TGCGCCAGCAGCTTAGGGGGTGACACTGAAGCTTTCTTT. It translates to CASSLGGDTEAFF.

This CDR3 reads CASKEFLRNTIYF. The CDR3 coding sequence is TGCGCCAGCAAGGAGTTTCTGCGAAACACCATATATTTT. This chain connects TRBV5-1 to TRBJ1-3; D is unclear. The V gene lost 6 bases and the J gene lost 5 bases, with 12 bases spanning the gap. Germline loops: CDR1 SGHRS, CDR2 YFSETQ. The CDR3 runs to 13 residues.

This rearrangement joins TRBV28 to TRBJ1-5, with 8 bases that match TRBD1. The CDR3 contains 16 residues. V was clipped by 5 bases and J by 2 bases; unmatched bases: 8. Looked up from germline, CDR1 is MDHEN and CDR2 is SYDVKM. Written as DNA, the CDR3 is TGTGCCAGCAGTCCGGTGACAGGGGCCGGCAATCAGCCCCAGCATTTT. Protein sequence: CASSPVTGAGNQPQHF.